This entry lists 28 T cell receptor beta chains sequenced from one sample in a study of identical twins (dated by TCRdb to about 2016). Library prep was done by 5' RACE. The instrument given in TCRdb is Illumina HiSeq 2000. In-frame beta chains were kept once TCRdb had trimmed the public reads at Q25 with fastp and called clones with MiXCR. Each entry is one CDR3 protein sequence, shown with its most common DNA and genes. The sample table holds roughly 250,000 distinct CDR3 sequences, of which roughly 13% were seen once. 7% to 9% of the sample is taken by the ten largest. The specimen was memory (CD45RO+) T cells sorted from blood. The cell subset or site label corresponds to: CD45RO+ enriched T cells. The receptors here all came from a woman between 18 and 29 years old in good health.

The chain combines TRBV12-3 or TRBV12-4 with TRBJ2-4; D might be TRBD1 (6 bases). The CDR3 length is 18 residues. Deletions cut 4 bases from V and 0 bases from J, with 19 bases between. The CDR3 here is CASSWTWGPMLAKNIQYF. CDR3 DNA sequence: TGTGCCAGCAGTTGGACATGGGGGCCGATGCTAGCCAAAAACATTCAGTACTTC.

The genes are TRBV5-1 and TRBJ2-7, with unresolved D. In germline, CDR1 is SGHRS, CDR2 YFSETQ. V lost 0 bases to trimming and J lost 5 bases, with 12 bases between them. There are 14 residues in the CDR3. As DNA, the CDR3 is TGCGCCAGCAGCTTGGGAGTTGGAATCGACGAGCAGTACTTC. It codes for CASSLGVGIDEQYF.

This clonotype showed up many times. The gene calls are TRBV20-1 and TRBJ2-1; 7 nucleotides line up with TRBD2. The CDR3 totals 13 residues. Per germline, CDR1 DFQATT and CDR2 SNEGSKA (reference sequence). The junction had 2 bases not matched to a gene; V was cut back by 1 base and J by 5 bases. Here the CDR3 reads CSARAGGNNEQFF. The CDR3 nucleotides are TGCAGTGCTAGAGCGGGGGGTAACAATGAGCAGTTCTTC.

This clonotype was seen a few times. This chain's CDR3 is CASSVEGAAGGEQFF. The CDR3 nucleotides read TGTGCCAGCAGCGTAGAAGGAGCGGCGGGGGGTGAGCAGTTCTTC. The V and J genes are TRBV9 and TRBJ2-1, with 8 nucleotides matching TRBD2. Germline V gene lookup returns CDR1 SGDLS and CDR2 YYNGEE. The ends lost 0 bases at V and 9 bases at J; junction bases unmatched: 8. CDR3 length: 15 residues. Complete variable domain (other parts from reference TRBV9 and TRBJ2-1): DSGVTQTPKHLITATGQRVTLRCSPRSGDLSVYWYQQSLDQGLQFLIQYYNGEERAKGNILERFSAQQFPDLHSELNLSSLELGDSALYFCASSVEGAAGGEQFFGPGTRLTVL.

The rearrangement links TRBV20-1 to TRBJ2-4; the match to TRBD1 covers 9 bases. Looked up from germline, CDR1 is DFQATT and CDR2 is SNEGSKA (reference sequence). Trimming took 5 bases from V and 5 from J; bases not matched to a gene: 4. The CDR3 is made up of 13 amino acids. The CDR3 coding sequence is TGCAGTGCTTGGGGACAGGGCCAAAACATTCAGTACTTC. Its protein is CSAWGQGQNIQYF.

This clonotype was recorded a few times. The chain uses TRBV15 and TRBJ2-2, with 7 bases fitting TRBD1. The germline gives CDR1 LNHNV, CDR2 YYDKDF (reference sequence). J gave up 0 bases and V 2 bases, and 0 bases lay outside the gene matches. The CDR3 has 15 amino acids. The CDR3: CATSRQGANTGELFF. The CDR3 bases are TGTGCCACCAGCAGACAGGGGGCGAACACCGGGGAGCTGTTTTTT. The variable domain in full, completed from reference TRBV15 and TRBJ2-2, reads DAMVIQNPRYQVTQFGKPVTLSCSQTLNHNVMYWYQQKSSQAPKLLFHYYDKDFNNEADTPDNFQSRRPNTSFCFLDIRSPGLGDTAMYLCATSRQGANTGELFFGEGSRLTVL.

The rearrangement joins TRBV20-1 to TRBJ1-4; D is unresolved. Trimming pared 1 base from V and 6 bases from J, leaving 15 bases between. The CDR3 is 15 amino acids. Germline V lookup: CDR1 DFQATT, CDR2 SNEGSKA (reference sequence). CDR3 nucleotides: TGCAGTGCTAGAGGCCGCGAAACTTTTTATGAAAAACTGTTTTTT. Its protein is CSARGRETFYEKLFF.

The table lists this clonotype with a few counts. The chain carries TRBV2 and TRBJ1-1; D possibly corresponds to TRBD1 (5 bases). The length of the CDR3 is 13 residues. Germline V CDR1 and CDR2: SNHLY, FYNNEI. With 8 bases removed from V and 3 bases from J, the gap between germline ends came to 13 bases. DNA for the CDR3: TGTGCCAGCGGGGGTACAGGCTACACTGAAGCTTTCTTT. Translation gives CASGGTGYTEAFF.

V and J are TRBV20-1 and TRBJ2-4; tentatively, D is TRBD1 or TRBD2 (6 bases each). With 7 bases removed from V and 0 bases from J, the gap between germline ends came to 10 bases. CDR1 is DFQATT and CDR2 is SNEGSKA in the germline V gene (reference sequence). This CDR3 contains 13 residues. DNA for the CDR3: TGCAGTGGGGGGGCTCTAGCCAAAAACATTCAGTACTTC. This codes for CSGGALAKNIQYF.

The J gene is TRBJ2-7, the V gene TRBV12-3 or TRBV12-4; perhaps TRBD1 as D (6 bases). Trimming shortened V by 5 bases and J by 5 bases, and 10 bases separated the two germline ends. The CDR3 totals 12 residues. CDR3 in DNA: TGTGCCAGCAGTCCTCAGGGGCACGAGCAGTACTTC. This gives the protein CASSPQGHEQYF.

The chain uses TRBV19 and TRBJ2-7, with TRBD1 matching over 9 bases. V trimming: 6 bases; J trimming: 4 bases; junction bases outside the gene matches: 7. This CDR3 contains 14 residues. CDR1 is LNHDA, CDR2 SQIVND, per germline (reference sequence). In nucleotides, the CDR3 is TGTGCCAGTAGCTCGGGACAGGGAATTTACGAGCAGTACTTC. As protein: CASSSGQGIYEQYF.

This clonotype was detected a few times. V and J are TRBV10-3 and TRBJ1-2; 7 bases match TRBD1. V lost 4 bases, J lost 4 bases, and 6 bases stayed unmatched. The CDR3 has 14 residues. CDR1 ENHRY and CDR2 SYGVKD come from the germline V gene. CDR3 sequence reads: CAISGKQGFYGYTF. The DNA for the CDR3 is TGTGCCATCAGTGGGAAACAGGGGTTCTATGGCTACACCTTC.

This clonotype was recorded many times. This chain joins TRBV7-9 and TRBJ2-7, with D perhaps TRBD1 or TRBD2 (5 bases each). V was cut by 6 bases and J by 8 bases, with 14 bases left in between. The CDR3 totals 12 residues. Germline CDR1 is SEHNR and CDR2 is FQNEAQ (reference sequence). The CDR3 nucleotides read TGTGCCAGCAGTTTATCTACGGGACAGCAGTACTTC. Translation: CASSLSTGQQYF.

The table lists this clonotype with many counts. The rearrangement joins TRBV15 to TRBJ2-1; D is perhaps TRBD1 or TRBD2 (7 bases each). Trimming took 5 bases from V and 9 from J, leaving 11 bases between them. Germline V gene sequence: CDR1 LNHNV, CDR2 YYDKDF (reference sequence). CDR3 length equals 12 residues. Written as DNA, the CDR3 is TGTGCCACCAGCCCCAGGGGGGGTGAGCAGTTCTTC. Translation gives CATSPRGGEQFF.

The chain recombines TRBV10-1 with TRBJ1-3, with D maybe TRBD1 (6 bases). Germline V gives CDR1 WNHNN, CDR2 SYGVQD (reference sequence). The CDR3 spans 15 residues. V was clipped by 6 bases and J by 3 bases, with 15 bases between them. CDR3 nucleotides: TGCGCCAGCAGCGCAGGACAGACGCTTGGAAACACCATATATTTT. This translates into CASSAGQTLGNTIYF.

The chain uses TRBV7-2 and TRBJ2-5, with 8 bases fitting TRBD2. CDR3 length: 15 residues. With 5 bases clipped from V and 5 bases from J, the junction kept 10 bases outside the gene matches. CDR1 SGHTA and CDR2 FQGNSA come from the germline V gene. The CDR3 is CASSHRAGGVETQYF. The CDR3 DNA reads TGTGCCAGCAGCCACAGGGCGGGGGGCGTGGAGACCCAGTACTTC.

This clonotype was recorded many times. The chain recombines TRBV5-6 with TRBJ2-7; 7 nucleotides match TRBD1. Germline lookup yields CDR1 SGHDT and CDR2 YYEEEE. V trimming: 5 bases; J trimming: 0 bases; junction bases outside the gene matches: 8. The CDR3 totals 15 residues. The CDR3 loop is CASSSTQGNSYEQYF. DNA for the CDR3: TGTGCCAGCAGTAGCACACAGGGGAACTCCTACGAGCAGTACTTC.

This clonotype was counted only a few times. V gene TRBV15 combines with J gene TRBJ2-7; 7 bases fit TRBD2. The germline CDR1 and CDR2 sequences are LNHNV and YYDKDF (reference sequence). The CDR3 has 15 residues. Germline trimming cut 3 bases from V and 1 base from J; bases unmatched to any gene: 6. CDR3 nucleotide sequence: TGTGCCACCAGCAGGTCCGGAGCGGGGTCCTACGAGCAGTACTTC. Residues: CATSRSGAGSYEQYF.

Only a few counts were recorded for this clonotype. This rearrangement joins TRBV20-1 to TRBJ2-1; 9 bases match TRBD2. The germline CDR1 and CDR2 sequences are DFQATT and SNEGSKA (reference sequence). This CDR3 spans 15 amino acids. Unmatched junction bases numbered 10, after V lost 0 bases and J lost 10 bases. The CDR3 bases are TGCAGTGCTAGAGATCCAGCGGGGGGTCCAGGCGAGCAGTTCTTC. Translating gives CSARDPAGGPGEQFF.

At least ten counts were recorded for this clonotype. The rearrangement joins TRBV7-9 to TRBJ2-1; D is possibly TRBD1 (7 bases). This CDR3 comprises 13 residues. V gave up 8 bases and J gave up 8 bases, with 16 bases separating them. Germline values: CDR1 SEHNR, CDR2 FQNEAQ (reference sequence). The CDR3 reads CASARGGGYEQFF. CDR3 nucleotide sequence: TGTGCCAGCGCCCGAGGAGGGGGCTATGAGCAGTTCTTC.

The chain employs TRBV7-6 and TRBJ2-6; D is perhaps TRBD1 (5 bases). CDR1 is SGHVS, CDR2 FNYEAQ, per germline. This CDR3 is 17 amino acids long. Between the trimmed V and J ends, which lost 2 bases and 0 bases, there was a span of 11 bases. CDR3: CASSLRSGISGANVLTF. In DNA, the CDR3 is TGTGCCAGCAGCTTACGGTCAGGGATCTCTGGGGCCAACGTCCTGACTTTC.

This chain joins TRBV7-9 and TRBJ1-1; D possibly corresponds to TRBD1 (6 bases). Trimming stripped 5 bases from V and 5 bases from J, with 15 bases between. The germline V gene encodes CDR1 SEHNR and CDR2 FQNEAQ (reference sequence). The CDR3 totals 14 residues. CDR3 region: CASSGTGSRTEAFF. For the CDR3, the DNA is TGTGCCAGCAGCGGAACAGGGAGTAGGACTGAAGCTTTCTTT.

The chain is built from TRBV27 and TRBJ2-7, with D unresolved. The CDR3 is made up of 15 amino acids. Germline V lookup: CDR1 MNHEY, CDR2 SMNVEV (reference sequence). With 4 bases removed from V and 7 bases from J, the gap between germline ends came to 20 bases. In nucleotides, the CDR3 is TGTGCCAGCAGTTCAACTTCCCGACGGTTTTGGGAGCAGTACTTC. The encoded protein is CASSSTSRRFWEQYF.

The chain uses TRBV5-1 and TRBJ2-3, with a possible D match to TRBD1 (6 bases). Germline V gene sequence: CDR1 SGHRS, CDR2 YFSETQ. The CDR3 totals 13 residues. V lost 5 bases, J lost 6 bases, and 13 bases lay in between. CDR3 sequence reads: CASSWGQGDTQYF. The CDR3 bases are TGCGCCAGCAGTTGGGGACAAGGGGATACGCAGTATTTT.

The chain joins TRBV7-2 to TRBJ2-7; 10 bases line up with TRBD2. Germline V gene sequence: CDR1 SGHTA, CDR2 FQGNSA. The CDR3 spans 15 residues. Trimming took 3 bases from V and 5 from J; bases not matched to a gene: 7. The CDR3 spells CASSLASGSPNEQYF. In nucleotides, the CDR3 is TGTGCCAGCAGCTTGGCTAGCGGGAGCCCCAACGAGCAGTACTTC.

This chain joins TRBV7-7 and TRBJ2-5; TRBD2 matches at 7 bases. The germline V gene has CDR1 SSHAT and CDR2 FNYEAQ (reference sequence). V trimming: 5 bases; J trimming: 2 bases; junction bases outside the gene matches: 8. The CDR3 covers 15 residues. This chain's CDR3 is CASSATGTKQETQYF. Written as DNA, the CDR3 is TGTGCCAGCAGCGCCACCGGGACTAAACAAGAGACCCAGTACTTC.

This clonotype appeared a few times. This rearrangement joins TRBV20-1 to TRBJ2-7; D is tentatively TRBD1 or TRBD2 (5 bases each). Per the germline V gene, CDR1 is DFQATT and CDR2 is SNEGSKA (reference sequence). V lost 6 bases and J lost 0, with 18 bases in between. The CDR3 has 15 amino acids. This CDR3 reads CSALPGRVSSYEQYF. For the CDR3, the DNA is TGCAGTGCCCTGCCGGGACGCGTCAGCTCCTACGAGCAGTACTTC.

This clonotype was counted a few times. V usage is TRBV7-2 and J usage is TRBJ2-1; possible D gene TRBD2, 5 bases. Deletions cut 1 base from V and 0 bases from J, with 7 bases between. CDR1 SGHTA and CDR2 FQGNSA come from the germline V gene. The CDR3 is made up of 15 amino acids. For the CDR3, the DNA is TGTGCCAGCAGCTTAGGACTACCCTCCTACAATGAGCAGTTCTTC. Its translation is CASSLGLPSYNEQFF.